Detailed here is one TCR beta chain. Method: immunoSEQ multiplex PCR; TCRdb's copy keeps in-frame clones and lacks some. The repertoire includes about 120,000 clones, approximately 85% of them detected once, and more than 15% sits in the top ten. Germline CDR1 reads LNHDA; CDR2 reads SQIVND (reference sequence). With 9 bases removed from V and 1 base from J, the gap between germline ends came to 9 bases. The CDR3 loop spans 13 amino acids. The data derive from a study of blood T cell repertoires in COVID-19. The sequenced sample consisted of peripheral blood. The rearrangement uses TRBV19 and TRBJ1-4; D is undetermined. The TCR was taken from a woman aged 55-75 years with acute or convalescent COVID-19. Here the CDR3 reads CASGWVTNEKLFF. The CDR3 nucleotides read TGTGCCAGCGGGTGGGTAACTAATGAAAAACTGTTTTTT.